Each of the 23 T cell receptor beta chains below was sequenced from the same sample in a study of T-cell reconstitution after alpha-beta-depleted transplantation in children. For TCRbeta, the library was prepared with unique molecular identifiers. TCRdb reprocessed the PCR reads via MiXCR and lists one record per CDR3 protein. The table lists some 200,000 distinct CDR3 sequences, approximately 8.4% of them singletons. This specimen was PBMCs, mostly from graft donor cells, taken 360 days after TCRalphabeta/CD19-depleted stem cell transplant. All receptors come from a male patient between 2 and 15 years old who had a stem cell transplant for acute myeloid leukemia, so the T cells may come from the graft donor.

There are a few counts of this clonotype. The rearrangement links TRBV5-1 to TRBJ2-3, with 14 positions matching TRBD2. Germline CDR1 is SGHRS and CDR2 is YFSETQ. The CDR3 runs to 17 residues. Trimming removed 1 base from V and 3 bases from J; junction bases left unmatched: 4. The CDR3 loop is CASSLLTSGRATDTQYF. The CDR3 DNA follows: TGCGCCAGCAGCTTGCTGACTAGCGGGAGGGCGACAGATACGCAGTATTTT. The whole variable domain, remainder taken from reference TRBV5-1 and TRBJ2-3, is KAGVTQTPRYLIKTRGQQVTLSCSPISGHRSVSWYQQTPGQGLQFLFEYFSETQRNKGNFPGRFSGRQFSNSRSEMNVSTLELGDSALYLCASSLLTSGRATDTQYFGPGTRLTVL.

This chain uses TRBV12-3 or TRBV12-4 with TRBJ2-1; 7 bases align to TRBD1. Trimming at V came to 2 bases and at J to 2 bases, leaving 0 bases not matched to a gene. The length of the CDR3 is 14 residues. The CDR3 DNA follows: TGTGCCAGCAGTTTACAGGGGGCCTACAATGAGCAGTTCTTC. This encodes CASSLQGAYNEQFF.

J is TRBJ2-2 and V is TRBV7-6; no clear D gene. In germline, CDR1 is SGHVS, CDR2 FNYEAQ. V lost 1 base, J lost 4 bases, and 13 bases lay in between. The CDR3 is made up of 16 amino acids. This chain's CDR3 is CASSLVPRSSTGELFF. The CDR3 coding sequence is TGTGCCAGCAGCTTAGTGCCTAGGTCCAGCACCGGGGAGCTGTTTTTT. Based on the CDR3 plus reference TRBV7-6 and TRBJ2-2, the full variable domain is GAGVSQSPRYKVTKRGQDVALRCDPISGHVSLYWYRQALGQGPEFLTYFNYEAQQDKSGLPNDRFSAERPEGSISTLTIQRTEQRDSAMYRCASSLVPRSSTGELFFGEGSRLTVL.

This clonotype was observed at least ten times. V gene TRBV20-1 combines with J gene TRBJ2-7; no clear D gene. CDR3 size: 12 residues. Trimming cost V 3 bases and J 1 base, with 7 bases left between them. The germline V gene encodes CDR1 DFQATT and CDR2 SNEGSKA (reference sequence). CDR3 region: CSASGSSYEQYF. The CDR3 nucleotides are TGCAGTGCTAGCGGATCTTCCTACGAGCAGTACTTC.

This clonotype has just a few counts. The V gene is TRBV3-1, the J gene TRBJ1-2, with unresolved D. The ends were cut back, 4 bases at V and 7 bases at J, with 13 bases in the middle. Germline V gives CDR1 LGHDT, CDR2 YNNKEL (reference sequence). This CDR3 is built from 13 residues. The CDR3 DNA is TGTGCCAGCAGCCCCGGAAGAATTAGTGGCTACACCTTC. Amino acids: CASSPGRISGYTF.

This clonotype has just a few counts. The chain couples TRBV12-3 or TRBV12-4 to TRBJ1-1; D remains unclear. There are 10 residues in the CDR3. V shed 5 bases and J shed 12 bases, with 10 bases lying between them. CDR3 sequence: CASSGVRPFF. The DNA for the CDR3 is TGTGCCAGCAGTGGAGTGAGGCCTTTCTTT.

This clonotype was counted a few times. V gene TRBV14 combines with J gene TRBJ2-1; TRBD1 matches at 10 bases. The CDR3 runs 21 residues. The ends lost 4 bases at V and 0 bases at J; junction bases unmatched: 18. Germline V gene data show CDR1 as SGHDN and CDR2 as FVKESK. The CDR3 region is CASSPLFGTGALSSSYNEQFF. CDR3 nucleotide sequence: TGTGCCAGCAGCCCCCTTTTTGGGACAGGGGCCTTAAGCAGCTCCTACAATGAGCAGTTCTTC.

CDR3 protein: CSAAQAGGPSNEQFF. CDR3 sequence (DNA): TGCAGTGCTGCCCAGGCGGGGGGGCCGAGTAATGAGCAGTTCTTC. The gene calls are TRBV20-1 and TRBJ2-1; 9 nucleotides align to TRBD2. The CDR3 totals 15 residues. Germline V gene lookup returns CDR1 DFQATT and CDR2 SNEGSKA (reference sequence). Trimming at V came to 5 bases and at J to 7 bases, leaving 12 bases not matched to a gene.

The V gene is TRBV7-3, the J gene TRBJ2-2; 8 bases map to TRBD1. CDR1 SGHTA and CDR2 FQGTGA come from the germline V gene. V was clipped by 6 bases and J by 3 bases; unmatched bases: 6. The CDR3 sequence is 15 residues long. The CDR3 is CASSRQGSDTGELFF. The DNA of the CDR3 is TGTGCCAGCAGTCGACAGGGGTCGGACACCGGGGAGCTGTTTTTT.

The V gene is TRBV6-5, the J gene TRBJ1-4; D gene unclear. Germline V lookup: CDR1 MNHEY, CDR2 SVGAGI. The CDR3 is 17 residues long. The V end was cut by 0 bases, the J end by 5 bases, with 16 bases between. The CDR3 sequence: CASSYSRRGMTNEKLFF. CDR3 coding DNA: TGTGCCAGCAGTTACTCAAGACGGGGAATGACAAATGAAAAACTGTTTTTT.

The rearrangement joins TRBV20-1 to TRBJ2-7; TRBD2 aligns across 8 bases. V gave up 3 bases and J gave up 3 bases; unmatched junction bases: 7. This CDR3 region has 14 residues. Germline assignment: CDR1 DFQATT and CDR2 SNEGSKA (reference sequence). CDR3 nucleotides: TGCAGTGCTAGTGTGGGTAGCGGGAACTACGAGCAGTACTTC. This gives the protein CSASVGSGNYEQYF.

This clonotype came up many times. The V call is TRBV15, the J call TRBJ1-1, with D unresolved. The V end was cut by 0 bases, the J end by 1 base, with 6 bases between. Germline lookup yields CDR1 LNHNV and CDR2 YYDKDF (reference sequence). This CDR3 spans 14 amino acids. The CDR3 reads CATSREVGNTEAFF. In DNA, the CDR3 is TGTGCCACCAGCAGAGAGGTCGGGAACACTGAAGCTTTCTTT.

In this sample, this clonotype turned up many times. The gene calls are TRBV20-1 and TRBJ2-7; maybe TRBD2 (6 bases). V was shortened by 2 bases and J by 4 bases, with 15 bases between the two germline ends. The CDR3 runs 14 residues. CDR1 is DFQATT, CDR2 SNEGSKA, per germline (reference sequence). The CDR3 DNA reads as TGCAGTGCTAGATTAGGAGCGGACTATTACGAGCAGTACTTC. It specifies CSARLGADYYEQYF.

This clonotype was seen a few times. The chain employs TRBV11-2 and TRBJ2-1; 8 nucleotides agree with TRBD2. CDR1 SGHAT and CDR2 FQNNGV come from the germline V gene. This CDR3 contains 15 residues. Trimming removed 1 base from V and 6 bases from J; junction bases left unmatched: 5. The CDR3 coding sequence is TGTGCCAGCAGCTTAGGGGGCGGGAGGTTCAATGAGCAGTTCTTC. Translating it yields CASSLGGGRFNEQFF.

This clonotype was detected ten times or more. One junction end disagrees with the germline gene, perhaps due to a read error. V usage is TRBV7-7 and J usage is TRBJ2-5, with 8 bases that match TRBD1. Germline V gene sequence: CDR1 SSHAT, CDR2 FNYEAQ (reference sequence). CDR3 size: 13 residues. DNA for the CDR3: TGTGCTAGCAGATCGACAGGGGAAGAGACCCAGTACTTC. Translation: CASRSTGEETQYF.

This clonotype has at least ten counts. The V and J genes are TRBV3-1 and TRBJ1-1; possibly TRBD1 for D (5 bases). With 9 bases removed from V and 3 bases from J, the gap between germline ends came to 11 bases. CDR1 is LGHDT, CDR2 YNNKEL, per germline (reference sequence). The CDR3 has 12 residues. CDR3 sequence (DNA): TGTGCCAGTCGGGACTCCTACACTGAAGCTTTCTTT. This sequence encodes CASRDSYTEAFF.

This clonotype was observed at least ten times. The chain couples TRBV29-1 to TRBJ1-1; TRBD1 is a possible D gene (5 bases). This CDR3 is built from 12 residues. Germline V lookup: CDR1 SQVTM, CDR2 ANQGSEA. V was pared by 7 bases and J by 4 bases, with 13 bases between. CDR3 in amino acids: CSERQPPTEAFF. The CDR3, as DNA: TGCAGCGAACGACAGCCGCCCACTGAAGCTTTCTTT.

This clonotype was detected many times. The J gene is TRBJ2-1, the V gene TRBV5-6; 7 bases are shared with TRBD2. CDR3 length equals 15 residues. V was clipped by 5 bases and J by 1 base; unmatched bases: 6. CDR1 is SGHDT and CDR2 is YYEEEE in the germline V gene. This chain's CDR3 is CASRVGLGSYNEQFF. For the CDR3, the DNA is TGTGCCAGCAGGGTAGGACTAGGATCCTACAATGAGCAGTTCTTC.

This clonotype was seen many times. V and J are TRBV5-1 and TRBJ2-7; D gene uncertain. The CDR3 covers 15 residues. Germline loops: CDR1 SGHRS, CDR2 YFSETQ. Trimming cost V 0 bases and J 2 bases, with 12 bases left between them. CDR3 sequence: CASSLGSTFTYEQYF. The CDR3 DNA sequence: TGCGCCAGCAGCTTGGGTTCGACGTTCACCTACGAGCAGTACTTC.

This clonotype showed up many times. The chain employs TRBV12-3 or TRBV12-4 and TRBJ2-7; D is tentatively TRBD1 or TRBD2 (6 bases each). Trimming pared 6 bases from V and 3 bases from J, leaving 15 bases between. This CDR3 has 14 amino acids. CDR3 nucleotide sequence: TGTGCCAGCAGGTTTATAGGGGGAGGCTACGAGCAGTACTTC. Translation: CASRFIGGGYEQYF.

V gene TRBV15 combines with J gene TRBJ1-5; D gene ambiguous. The CDR3 has 14 amino acids. Germline values: CDR1 LNHNV, CDR2 YYDKDF (reference sequence). Trimming stripped 8 bases from V and 4 bases from J, with 15 bases between. CDR3 amino acids: CATGVTTANQPQHF. CDR3 bases: TGTGCCACCGGGGTTACGACGGCGAATCAGCCCCAGCATTTT.

This clonotype showed up many times. J is TRBJ2-2 and V is TRBV2; weak D call: TRBD1 (5 bases). The CDR3 sequence is 13 residues long. The V end was cut by 1 base, the J end by 7 bases, with 7 bases between. Germline-derived CDR1 and CDR2 are SNHLY and FYNNEI. CDR3 amino acids: CASSEEGIGELFF. DNA for the CDR3: TGTGCCAGCAGTGAAGAGGGGATCGGGGAGCTGTTTTTT.

A few counts support this clonotype. The V call is TRBV9, the J call TRBJ2-1; possible D gene TRBD2, 6 bases. The CDR3 has 16 residues. V gave up 4 bases and J gave up 9 bases, with 23 bases separating them. CDR1 and CDR2 (germline): SGDLS, YYNGEE. CDR3 sequence reads: CASSPLGEVLLGEQFF. The CDR3 DNA sequence: TGTGCCAGCAGCCCTTTGGGGGAGGTATTACTCGGTGAGCAGTTCTTC. Full variable domain (missing parts from reference TRBV9 and TRBJ2-1): DSGVTQTPKHLITATGQRVTLRCSPRSGDLSVYWYQQSLDQGLQFLIQYYNGEERAKGNILERFSAQQFPDLHSELNLSSLELGDSALYFCASSPLGEVLLGEQFFGPGTRLTVL.